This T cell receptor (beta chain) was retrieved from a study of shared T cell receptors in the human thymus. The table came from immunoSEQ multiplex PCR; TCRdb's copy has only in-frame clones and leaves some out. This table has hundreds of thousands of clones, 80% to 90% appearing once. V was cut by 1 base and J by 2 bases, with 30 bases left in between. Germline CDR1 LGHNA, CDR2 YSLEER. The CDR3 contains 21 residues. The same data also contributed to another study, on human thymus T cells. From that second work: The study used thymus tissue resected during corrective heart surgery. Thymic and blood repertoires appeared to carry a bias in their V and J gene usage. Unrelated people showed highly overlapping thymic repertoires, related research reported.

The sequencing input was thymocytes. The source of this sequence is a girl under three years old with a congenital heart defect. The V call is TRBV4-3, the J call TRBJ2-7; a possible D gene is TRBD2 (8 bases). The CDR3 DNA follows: TGCGCCAGCAGCCAAGGGTCCACCATTAGGACAGGCCTCGGGAGGGCCTACGAGCAGTACTTC. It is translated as CASSQGSTIRTGLGRAYEQYF.